This T cell receptor (beta chain) stems from a study of siplizumab effects on memory and regulatory T cells. The CDR3 has 16 residues. The trim removed 0 bases at V and 2 bases at J, leaving 5 bases unmatched. Germline lookup yields CDR1 SGHDT and CDR2 YYEEEE. Libraries were prepared by immunoSEQ multiplex PCR; TCRdb keeps only in-frame clonotypes and omits some of them. This table has approximately 58,000 clones, just over 90% appearing once. This clonotype was obtained from a human donor in good health. The rearrangement joins TRBV5-6 to TRBJ2-5; 9 bases align to TRBD2. Source material: CD8+ T cells sorted from blood. DNA of the CDR3: TGTGCCAGCAGCTTGGGGCTAGCGGGGACACAAGAGACCCAGTACTTC. Translating it yields CASSLGLAGTQETQYF.